This TCR beta chain was found in a study of TIL therapy for anti-PD-1-resistant metastatic lung cancer. The V gene lost 1 base and the J gene lost 5 bases, with 15 bases spanning the gap. Per germline, CDR1 MNHEY and CDR2 SMNVEV (reference sequence). The CDR3 extends over 15 amino acids. This was the immunoSEQ v3 assay. Survey-level samples got approximately 2.1 million read pairs; deep-level samples got about 5-6.5 million. Clones were read by immunoSEQ multiplex PCR, and TCRdb kept only the in-frame ones, dropping some. The repertoire holds around 45,000 clones, with 65% to 80% as singletons. Specified time point: pre-treatment sample, taken before nivolumab and TIL therapy. Tumor tissue came from excised metastases, mostly pleural nodules or supraclavicular lymph nodes. Tumor harvest preceded PD-1/PD-L1 blockade, followed by nivolumab treatment. Adults with stage 4 NSCLC were enrolled in a phase I trial.

This sequence originates from a person aged 30 to 80 with non-small cell lung cancer. The sequences come from tumor tissue, collected at baseline. The chain employs TRBV27 and TRBJ2-7; D ambiguous. CDR3 coding DNA: TGTGCCAGCAGTTTATATACAGTGAACCCTCACGAGCAGTACTTC. This codes for CASSLYTVNPHEQYF.